Reported below is one TCR beta chain. One end of the junction is discordant with germline, which a read error may explain. This sample is part of a study of radiotherapy plus CTLA-4 blockade in lung cancer. Germline CDR1 is SGHRS and CDR2 is YFSETQ. This CDR3 is built from 16 residues. Data came from immunoSEQ multiplex PCR; TCRdb stores just in-frame clones and leaves some out. The sample has tens of thousands of clones, approximately 75% seen once. The clonotype originates from a human donor with non-small cell lung cancer that progressed on radiotherapy plus ipilimumab. Specimen: peripheral blood, collected from a patient treated with radiotherapy plus ipilimumab. The chain combines TRBV5-1 with TRBJ2-5, with 9 nucleotides matching TRBD1. CDR3 sequence (DNA): TGCACCAGCAGCTTGGGTGCACAGGGGGCCGGAGAGACCCAGTACTTC. This codes for CTSSLGAQGAGETQYF.